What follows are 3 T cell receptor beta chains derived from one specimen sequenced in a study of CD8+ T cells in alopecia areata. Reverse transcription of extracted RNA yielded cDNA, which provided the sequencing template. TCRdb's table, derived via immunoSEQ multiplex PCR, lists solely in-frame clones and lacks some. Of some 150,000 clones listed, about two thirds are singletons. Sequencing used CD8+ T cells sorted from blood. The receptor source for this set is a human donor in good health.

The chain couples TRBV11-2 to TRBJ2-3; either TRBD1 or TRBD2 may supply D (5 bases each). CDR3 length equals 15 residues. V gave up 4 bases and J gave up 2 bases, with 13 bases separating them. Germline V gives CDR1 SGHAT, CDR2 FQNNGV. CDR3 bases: TGTGCCAGCAGCTCCCTGGGGGTCTCCACAGATACGCAGTATTTT. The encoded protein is CASSSLGVSTDTQYF.

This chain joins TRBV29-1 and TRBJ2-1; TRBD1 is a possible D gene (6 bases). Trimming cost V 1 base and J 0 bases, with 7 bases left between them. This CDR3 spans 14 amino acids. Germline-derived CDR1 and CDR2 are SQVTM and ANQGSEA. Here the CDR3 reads CSVEGDTSYNEQFF. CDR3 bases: TGCAGCGTTGAAGGGGACACCTCCTACAATGAGCAGTTCTTC.

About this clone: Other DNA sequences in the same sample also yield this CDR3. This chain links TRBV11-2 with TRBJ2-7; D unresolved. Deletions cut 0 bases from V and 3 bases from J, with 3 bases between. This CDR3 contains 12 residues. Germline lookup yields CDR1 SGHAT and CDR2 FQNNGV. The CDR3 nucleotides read TGTGCCAGCAGCTTAGACAACTACGAGCAGTACTTC. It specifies CASSLDNYEQYF.